The clone carrying this T cell receptor (beta chain) was recorded at least ten times. Its antigen is undetermined. The record originates from a study of early T cells in non-severe SARS-CoV-2 infection. Study overall: Unsorted whole blood bulk RNA was sequenced, with unpaired chains. Study results and limitations: Anti-spike CD8 responses were favored in VDJdb matching, and private and CD4 specificities were missed.

Tagging with unique molecular identifiers was applied to individual cDNA molecules. TCRdb redid the calling of the 5' RACE reads with MiXCR, one entry per CDR3 protein. The sample yields just over 25,000 distinct CDR3 sequences, about 4.7% seen once. The sample comprised whole blood. The source of this sequence is an adult who was a healthcare worker with PCR-confirmed SARS-CoV-2 infection or an uninfected control (not recorded which).

CDR3 sequence (DNA): TGCAGTGCTAGCGCTAGCGGGAGGGGTCCGTCGGGTGAGCAGTACTTC. Its translation is CSASASGRGPSGEQYF. The V and J genes are TRBV20-1 and TRBJ2-7, with 12 bases matching TRBD2. The V and J ends lost 3 bases and 7 bases, in that order; junction bases with no gene match: 13. Germline-derived CDR1 and CDR2 are DFQATT and SNEGSKA (reference sequence). The CDR3 runs 16 residues.